The TCR beta chain under discussion was sequenced for a study of molecular identifiers for immune sequencing clone quantification. The overall study: Split five ways in replicates, RNA from roughly 20,000 or 100,000 naive CD8 cells had four portions sequenced.

The CDR3 totals 15 residues. V dropped 1 base and J dropped 3; count of bases not matched to a gene: 5. CDR1 is SQVTM, CDR2 ANQGSEA, per germline. Concerning this clonotype: A clone one base away is much larger, so this may be a read error.

TCR libraries were built in bulk with a published protocol and specific TCR primers. Via MiXCR, TCRdb re-called the PCR reads, giving one row per CDR3 protein. The repertoire consists of over 50,000 distinct CDR3 sequences, with 36% occurring once and the leading ten covering 3% to 4.5%. The clonotype comes from a human donor in good health. Some libraries in this study had Jurkat cell RNA spiked in. The genes are TRBV29-1 and TRBJ1-3; 8 bases match TRBD1. The sequencing sample was made of naive CD8+ T cells from blood, with Jurkat cell RNA spiked in. The subset was: FACS-sorted CD8+CD4-CCR7+CD45RA+ naive T cells. The CDR3 DNA reads TGCAGCGTTGAAGTTTCCGGGACAGGTGGAAACACCATATATTTT. Encoded protein: CSVEVSGTGGNTIYF. Full variable domain (missing parts from reference TRBV29-1 and TRBJ1-3): SAVISQKPSRDICQRGTSLTIQCQVDSQVTMMFWYRQQPGQSLTLIATANQGSEATYESGFVIDKFPISRPNLTFSTLTVSNMSPEDSSIYLCSVEVSGTGGNTIYFGEGSWLTVV.